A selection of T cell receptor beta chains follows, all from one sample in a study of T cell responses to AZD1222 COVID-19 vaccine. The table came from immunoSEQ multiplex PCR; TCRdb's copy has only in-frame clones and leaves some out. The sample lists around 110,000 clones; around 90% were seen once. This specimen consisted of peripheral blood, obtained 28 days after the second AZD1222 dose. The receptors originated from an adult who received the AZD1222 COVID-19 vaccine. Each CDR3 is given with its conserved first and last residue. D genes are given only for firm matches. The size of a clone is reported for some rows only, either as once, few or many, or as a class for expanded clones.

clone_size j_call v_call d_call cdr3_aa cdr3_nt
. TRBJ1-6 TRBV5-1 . CASSRLGDAGGNSPLHF TGCGCCAGCAGCCGATTAGGGGACGCCGGCGGGAATTCACCCCTCCACTTT
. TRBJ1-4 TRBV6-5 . CASSRGVNEKLFF TGTGCCAGCAGCCGGGGAGTTAATGAAAAACTGTTTTTT
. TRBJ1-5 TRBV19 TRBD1 CASSMDRGQPQHF TGTGCCAGTAGTATGGACAGGGGACAGCCCCAGCATTTT
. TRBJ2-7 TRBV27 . CASSPRQGTYEQYF TGTGCCAGCAGTCCTCGACAAGGAACCTACGAGCAGTACTTC
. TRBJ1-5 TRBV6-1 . CASSEYSNQPQHF TGTGCCAGCAGTGAATATAGCAATCAGCCCCAGCATTTT
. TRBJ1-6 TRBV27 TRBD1 CASSSARQGDSPLHF TGTGCCAGCAGTTCCGCCCGACAGGGCGATTCACCCCTCCACTTT
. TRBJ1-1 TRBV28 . CASRVGPNTEAFF TGTGCCAGCAGAGTGGGACCGAACACTGAAGCTTTCTTT
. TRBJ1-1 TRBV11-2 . CASSSNQGRTEAFF TGTGCCAGCAGCTCGAACCAGGGGCGCACTGAAGCTTTCTTT
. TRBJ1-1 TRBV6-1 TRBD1 CASSKETGAFFVNTEAFF TGTGCCAGCAGTAAAGAGACAGGGGCGTTTTTTGTGAACACTGAAGCTTTCTTT
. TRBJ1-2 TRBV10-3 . CAISPGGGYYGYTF TGTGCCATCAGTCCCGGGGGGGGGTACTATGGCTACACCTTC
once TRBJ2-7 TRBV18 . CASSPMAASSYEQYF TGTGCCAGCTCACCAATGGCTGCGAGCTCCTACGAGCAGTACTTC
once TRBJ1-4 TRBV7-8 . CASSPRETNEKLFF TGTGCCAGCAGCCCTCGTGAGACTAATGAAAAACTGTTTTTT
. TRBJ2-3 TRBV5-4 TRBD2 CASSRSGASTDTQYF TGTGCCAGCAGCCGAAGCGGGGCGTCCACAGATACGCAGTATTTT
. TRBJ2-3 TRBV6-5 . CASSSPGVTQYF TGTGCCAGCAGTTCCCCGGGGGTTACGCAGTATTTT
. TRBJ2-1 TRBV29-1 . CSVGAPRQPYNEQFF TGCAGCGTTGGGGCTCCGAGACAGCCATACAATGAGCAGTTCTTC
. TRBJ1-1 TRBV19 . CASSVRASNTEAFF TGTGCCAGTAGTGTCCGAGCCAGCAACACTGAAGCTTTCTTT
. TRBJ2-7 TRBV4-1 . CASSHSYEQYF TGCGCCAGCAGCCATAGTTACGAGCAGTACTTC
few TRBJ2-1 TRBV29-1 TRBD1 CSVVPGGQGYTEQFF TGCAGCGTTGTACCCGGGGGACAGGGGTACACTGAGCAGTTCTTC
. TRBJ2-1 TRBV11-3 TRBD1 CASSLVGTGGNNEQFF TGTGCCAGCAGCTTAGTCGGGACAGGGGGGAACAATGAGCAGTTCTTC
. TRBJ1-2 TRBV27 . CASSPREAYYGYTF TGTGCCAGCAGTCCCAGGGAGGCGTACTATGGCTACACCTTC
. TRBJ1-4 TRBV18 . CASHAGTTNEKLFF TGTGCCAGCCACGCCGGGACAACTAATGAAAAACTGTTTTTT
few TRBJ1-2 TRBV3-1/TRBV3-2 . CASSQESSGTYGYTF TGTGCCAGCAGCCAAGAAAGCTCAGGGACCTATGGCTACACCTTC
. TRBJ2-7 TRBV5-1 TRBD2 CASSSLRTSGSNEQYF TGCGCCAGCAGCTCCCTAAGGACTAGCGGGAGCAACGAGCAGTACTTC
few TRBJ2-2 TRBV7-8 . CATRGANTGELFF TGTGCCACCCGGGGCGCGAACACCGGGGAGCTGTTTTTT
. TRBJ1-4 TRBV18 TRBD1 CASSPAQGNEKLFF TGTGCCAGCTCCCCAGCACAGGGGAATGAAAAACTGTTTTTT
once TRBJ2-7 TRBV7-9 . CASSKGGSSYEQYF TGTGCCAGCAGCAAAGGGGGTTCCTCCTACGAGCAGTACTTC
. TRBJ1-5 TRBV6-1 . CASREGSRNQPQHF TGTGCCAGCAGGGAAGGGTCGCGCAATCAGCCCCAGCATTTT
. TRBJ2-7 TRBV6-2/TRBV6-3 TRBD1 CASSLKGTVYEQYF TGTGCCAGCAGTTTAAAAGGGACAGTATACGAGCAGTACTTC
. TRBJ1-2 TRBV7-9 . CASSRDVFMGYTF TGTGCCAGCAGCCGTGACGTGTTTATGGGCTACACCTTC
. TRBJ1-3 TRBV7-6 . CASSFRGRGPGNTIYF TGTGCCAGCAGCTTTCGGGGGAGAGGGCCTGGAAACACCATATATTTT
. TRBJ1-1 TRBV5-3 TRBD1 CARSLGRGVNTEAFF TGTGCCAGAAGCTTGGGCAGGGGGGTTAACACTGAAGCTTTCTTT
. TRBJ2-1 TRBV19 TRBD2 CASSNFGGGPYNEQFF TGTGCCAGTAGTAATTTCGGCGGGGGACCCTACAATGAGCAGTTCTTC
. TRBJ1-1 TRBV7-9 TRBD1 CASSSYRGENTEAFF TGTGCCAGCAGCTCATACAGGGGCGAGAACACTGAAGCTTTCTTT
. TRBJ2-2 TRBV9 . CASAVPRTGRNTGELFF TGTGCCAGCGCAGTTCCGAGGACGGGAAGGAACACCGGGGAGCTGTTTTTT
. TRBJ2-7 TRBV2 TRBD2 CASSFSSGSHEQYF TGTGCCAGCAGTTTTTCTAGCGGGAGCCACGAGCAGTACTTC